This TCR beta chain was observed in a study of blood T cells in healthy people across ages. CDR1 SGHRS and CDR2 YFSETQ come from the germline V gene. CDR3 length: 24 amino acids. Each sample had at least 7 million PBMCs isolated. With a J-beta primer mix and a sample-barcoded 5' primer, a second PCR ran roughly 6 to 11 cycles. Each CDR3 protein is one row after TCRdb ran MiXCR on the 5' RACE reads. The table records roughly 1.4 million distinct CDR3 sequences, approximately 63% of them present only once. This sequence originates from a young man in good health. The rearrangement links TRBV5-1 to TRBJ2-5; 8 bases are shared with TRBD1. TRBJ2-7 explains the end of the DNA better; the J call may be wrong. Sequencing was done on a sample of blood. CDR3: CASALFVPEFPPGDRSVLTYEQYF. The CDR3 region has the DNA TGCGCCAGCGCCCTCTTTGTCCCTGAGTTCCCTCCGGGGGACAGGTCCGTACTCACCTACGAGCAGTACTTC.